This entry lists 21 T cell receptor beta chains sequenced from one sample in a study of shared clonotypes between healthy human individuals. TCRdb's copy holds only in-frame clones and misses some; the assay was immunoSEQ multiplex PCR. Among 2 million to 2.5 million clones listed, approximately 94% were seen once. Sequencing was done on a sample of naive CD4+ T cells sorted from blood. The subset: CD45RA+ positively selected. Receptors were obtained from a man in his late teens or twenties in good health.

The chain employs TRBV5-3 and TRBJ2-1; 14 nucleotides agree with TRBD2. TRBV5-3 qualifies as an ORF whose function is uncertain. Germline trimming cut 1 base from V and 4 bases from J; bases unmatched to any gene: 16. This CDR3 spans 21 amino acids. CDR3 amino acids: CARSLTRTSGGFQIIYNEQFF. CDR3 bases: TGTGCCAGAAGCTTGACCCGGACTAGCGGGGGGTTCCAGATTATTTACAATGAGCAGTTCTTC.

J is TRBJ1-1 and V is TRBV18; 7 positions match TRBD1. Unmatched junction bases numbered 11, after V lost 4 bases and J lost 3 bases. This CDR3 comprises 16 residues. Per the germline V gene, CDR1 is KGHSH and CDR2 is LQKENI. CDR3 DNA: TGTGCCAGCTCACTCCTCCCGACAGGGCGCGACACTGAAGCTTTCTTT. Residues: CASSLLPTGRDTEAFF.

This chain uses TRBV18 with TRBJ1-1; TRBD1 might be the D (6 bases). Between the trimmed V and J ends, which lost 3 bases and 1 base, there was a span of 12 bases. This CDR3 region has 15 residues. CDR1 and CDR2 (germline): KGHSH, LQKENI. The CDR3 region has the DNA TGTGCCAGCTCACCGCGGACAGACCGGAACACTGAAGCTTTCTTT. It codes for CASSPRTDRNTEAFF.

The chain uses TRBV28 and TRBJ2-1; 8 nucleotides match TRBD2. The CDR3 consists of 15 residues. J gave up 2 bases and V 6 bases, and 6 bases lay outside the gene matches. Germline CDR1 reads MDHEN; CDR2 reads SYDVKM. The CDR3 nucleotides are TGTGCCAGCAGAGCCTCGGGGGGGCCCTACAATGAGCAGTTCTTC. This sequence encodes CASRASGGPYNEQFF.

J is TRBJ2-2 and V is TRBV28; TRBD1 is a possible D gene (6 bases). V gave up 7 bases and J gave up 5 bases, with 14 bases separating them. Per germline, CDR1 MDHEN and CDR2 SYDVKM. The CDR3 spans 14 residues. The CDR3 reads CASINRVGTGELFF. CDR3 sequence (DNA): TGTGCCAGCATTAACAGGGTCGGGACCGGGGAGCTGTTTTTT. The full variable domain, in which reference TRBV28 and TRBJ2-2 provide the parts outside the CDR3, is DVKVTQSSRYLVKRTGEKVFLECVQDMDHENMFWYRQDPGLGLRLIYFSYDVKMKEKGDIPEGYSVSREKKERFSLILESASTNQTSMYLCASINRVGTGELFFGEGSRLTVL.

This rearrangement joins TRBV10-3 to TRBJ2-3, with D uncertain. Per germline, CDR1 ENHRY and CDR2 SYGVKD. The germline V and J ends were trimmed by 6 bases and 6 bases, with 7 bases remaining between them. CDR3 length: 11 residues. The CDR3 DNA follows: TGTGCCATCAGCACAGCGGATACGCAGTATTTT. This encodes CAISTADTQYF.

This chain connects TRBV27 to TRBJ2-2; 13 bases map to TRBD2. The CDR3 extends over 17 amino acids. Germline V gene sequence: CDR1 MNHEY, CDR2 SMNVEV (reference sequence). The J segment lost 6 bases and the V segment lost 8 bases, leaving 12 bases of the junction unmatched. The CDR3 DNA follows: TGTGCCAGCGGAAGGACTAGCGGGAGATCTTTTGCCGGGGAGCTGTTTTTT. This codes for CASGRTSGRSFAGELFF.

This chain links TRBV5-1 with TRBJ1-6, with unresolved D. Germline lookup yields CDR1 SGHRS and CDR2 YFSETQ. CDR3 length equals 15 residues. Deletions cut 0 bases from V and 10 bases from J, with 14 bases between. The CDR3 region has the DNA TGCGCCAGCAGCTTGGCCTCGGGGATCGAATCACCCCTCCACTTT. It is translated as CASSLASGIESPLHF.

This clone was seen a few times. This rearrangement joins TRBV11-2 to TRBJ2-7, with TRBD1 identical over 7 bases. Germline lookup yields CDR1 SGHAT and CDR2 FQNNGV. With V trimmed by 3 bases and J by 7 bases, 6 bases remained unmatched. CDR3 length: 13 amino acids. The CDR3 DNA follows: TGTGCCAGCAGCTTGGGCGACAGGGTAGAGCAGTACTTC. It specifies CASSLGDRVEQYF.

Remarks on this clone: Other DNA sequences in this specimen translate into the identical CDR3. The rearrangement uses TRBV5-1 and TRBJ1-5; possible D gene TRBD1, 5 bases. V gave up 4 bases and J gave up 4 bases, with 12 bases separating them. This CDR3 contains 14 residues. Germline V gene lookup returns CDR1 SGHRS and CDR2 YFSETQ. The CDR3 reads CASSPGGGNQPQHF. The DNA of the CDR3 is TGCGCCAGCAGCCCCGGCGGGGGGAATCAGCCCCAGCATTTT.

This chain uses TRBV5-1 with TRBJ1-1; 9 nucleotides line up with TRBD1. The CDR3 has 15 residues. CDR1 is SGHRS, CDR2 YFSETQ, per germline. V lost 4 bases to trimming and J lost 8 bases; unmatched junction nucleotides: 12. In DNA, the CDR3 is TGCGCCAGCAGCCAACAGGGGGCGGGTTCCTCGGAAGCTTTCTTT. It yields the protein CASSQQGAGSSEAFF.

The CDR3 loop is CASSLQAGASYNEQFF. In DNA, the CDR3 is TGTGCCAGCAGCTTACAAGCGGGAGCCTCCTACAATGAGCAGTTCTTC. The gene calls are TRBV7-2 and TRBJ2-1, with 8 positions matching TRBD2. From germline, CDR1 is SGHTA and CDR2 FQGNSA. The V segment lost 2 bases and the J segment 0 bases; nucleotides outside the gene matches: 3. The CDR3 covers 16 residues.

The chain is built from TRBV5-1 and TRBJ2-2, with D possibly TRBD2 on 5 matching bases. Germline-derived CDR1 and CDR2 are SGHRS and YFSETQ. Deletions cut 2 bases from V and 6 bases from J, with 17 bases between. The CDR3 covers 16 residues. The CDR3 DNA is TGCGCCAGCAGCTTAGAGTACGGAGGACGCGCCGGGGAGCTGTTTTTT. Protein product: CASSLEYGGRAGELFF.

The chain links TRBV2 to TRBJ2-7, with 8 bases aligning to TRBD1. The CDR3 covers 14 residues. J lost 2 bases, V lost 11 bases, and 11 bases had no gene match. CDR1 is SNHLY and CDR2 is FYNNEI in the germline V gene. The CDR3 sequence is CAGGLAGGPYEQYF. The CDR3 bases are TGTGCCGGAGGTCTGGCAGGGGGCCCCTACGAGCAGTACTTC.

This rearrangement joins TRBV5-1 to TRBJ2-3; a possible D gene is TRBD1 (5 bases). This CDR3 contains 13 residues. The V gene lost 4 bases and the J gene lost 5 bases, with 11 bases spanning the gap. Per germline, CDR1 SGHRS and CDR2 YFSETQ. CDR3 in amino acids: CASSTQGEDTQYF. The CDR3 bases are TGCGCCAGCAGCACCCAAGGGGAAGATACGCAGTATTTT.

The rearrangement joins TRBV29-1 to TRBJ1-4; a weak D match, TRBD1 (5 bases). Per the germline V gene, CDR1 is SQVTM and CDR2 is ANQGSEA. The CDR3 is 13 residues long. V was clipped by 4 bases and J by 7 bases, with 13 bases between them. The CDR3 bases are TGCAGCGTTGTGATGCAGGGCGGTGAAAAACTGTTTTTT. This translates into CSVVMQGGEKLFF. Using reference TRBV29-1 and TRBJ1-4 for the parts outside the CDR3, the full variable domain is SAVISQKPSRDICQRGTSLTIQCQVDSQVTMMFWYRQQPGQSLTLIATANQGSEATYESGFVIDKFPISRPNLTFSTLTVSNMSPEDSSIYLCSVVMQGGEKLFFGSGTQLSVL.

The chain recombines TRBV5-1 with TRBJ2-2; tentatively, D is TRBD1 or TRBD2 (5 bases each). The CDR3 is 13 residues long. Germline V gene sequence: CDR1 SGHRS, CDR2 YFSETQ. Trimming took off 4 bases at V and 5 bases at J, with 9 bases between the two ends. CDR3 residues: CASSRDGTGELFF. The CDR3 DNA follows: TGCGCCAGCAGCCGGGACGGGACCGGGGAGCTGTTTTTT. The full variable domain, with the rest looked up from reference TRBV5-1 and TRBJ2-2, is KAGVTQTPRYLIKTRGQQVTLSCSPISGHRSVSWYQQTPGQGLQFLFEYFSETQRNKGNFPGRFSGRQFSNSRSEMNVSTLELGDSALYLCASSRDGTGELFFGEGSRLTVL.

This clone was seen only a few times. The CDR3: CASSSFRGGQPQHF. CDR3 bases: TGTGCCAGCAGCTCCTTTAGGGGTGGACAGCCCCAGCATTTT. The rearrangement uses TRBV5-8 and TRBJ1-5, with D perhaps TRBD1 (5 bases). CDR3 size: 14 residues. Germline V CDR1 and CDR2: SGHTS, YDEGEE. Trimming left V 3 bases short and J 7 bases short, with 14 bases between.

The V call is TRBV5-1, the J call TRBJ1-3; 7 bases match TRBD1. The CDR3 spans 14 residues. CDR1 and CDR2 from the germline V gene are SGHRS and YFSETQ. The junction had 3 bases not matched to a gene; V was cut back by 4 bases and J by 2 bases. Here the CDR3 reads CASSTDRAGNTIYF. The CDR3, as DNA: TGCGCCAGCAGCACCGACAGGGCTGGAAACACCATATATTTT. Full variable domain (outside the CDR3, taken from reference TRBV5-1 and TRBJ1-3): KAGVTQTPRYLIKTRGQQVTLSCSPISGHRSVSWYQQTPGQGLQFLFEYFSETQRNKGNFPGRFSGRQFSNSRSEMNVSTLELGDSALYLCASSTDRAGNTIYFGEGSWLTVV.

The chain links TRBV6-6 to TRBJ2-3, with 7 bases identical to TRBD1. The CDR3 is 16 amino acids. Germline values: CDR1 MNHNY, CDR2 SVGAGI (reference sequence). Unmatched junction bases numbered 11, after V lost 3 bases and J lost 5 bases. CDR3 bases: TGTGCCAGCAGTTATAATCTGGGGCAGGGGGAAGATACGCAGTATTTT. It specifies CASSYNLGQGEDTQYF.

As regards this clone: Other DNA sequences within the sample encode an identical CDR3. The gene calls are TRBV5-1 and TRBJ1-6; 7 bases align to TRBD1. Looked up from germline, CDR1 is SGHRS and CDR2 is YFSETQ. The CDR3 spans 15 residues. Trimming cost V 4 bases and J 3 bases; bases outside gene matches: 4. CDR3: CASSPGTVYNSPLHF. In DNA form, the CDR3 reads TGCGCCAGCAGCCCGGGGACAGTCTATAATTCACCCCTCCACTTT.